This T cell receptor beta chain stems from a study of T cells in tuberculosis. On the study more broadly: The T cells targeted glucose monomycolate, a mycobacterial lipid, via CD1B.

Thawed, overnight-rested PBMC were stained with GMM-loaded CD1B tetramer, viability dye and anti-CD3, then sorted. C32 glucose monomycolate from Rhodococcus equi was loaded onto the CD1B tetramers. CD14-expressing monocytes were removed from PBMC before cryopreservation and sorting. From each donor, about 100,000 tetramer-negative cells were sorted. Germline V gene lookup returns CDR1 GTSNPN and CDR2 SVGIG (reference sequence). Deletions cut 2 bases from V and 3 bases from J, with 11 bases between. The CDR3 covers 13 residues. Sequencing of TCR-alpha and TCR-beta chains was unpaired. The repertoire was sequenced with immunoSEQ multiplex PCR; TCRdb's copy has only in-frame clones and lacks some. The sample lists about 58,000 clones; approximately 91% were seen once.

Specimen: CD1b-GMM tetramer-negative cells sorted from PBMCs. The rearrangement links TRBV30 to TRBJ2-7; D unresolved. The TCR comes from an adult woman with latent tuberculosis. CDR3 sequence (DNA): TGTGCCTGGAGTCCCCTCGGCGGCTACGAGCAGTACTTC. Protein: CAWSPLGGYEQYF.